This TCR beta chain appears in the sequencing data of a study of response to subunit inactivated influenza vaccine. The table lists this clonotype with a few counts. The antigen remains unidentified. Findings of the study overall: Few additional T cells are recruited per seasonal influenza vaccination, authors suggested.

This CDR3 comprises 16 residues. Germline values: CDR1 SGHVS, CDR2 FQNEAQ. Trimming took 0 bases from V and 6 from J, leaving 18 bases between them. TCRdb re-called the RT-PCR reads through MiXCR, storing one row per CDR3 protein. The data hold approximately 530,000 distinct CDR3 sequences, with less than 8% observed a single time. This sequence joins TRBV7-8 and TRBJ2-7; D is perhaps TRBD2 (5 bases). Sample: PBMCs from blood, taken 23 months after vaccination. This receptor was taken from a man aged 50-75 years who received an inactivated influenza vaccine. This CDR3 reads CASSLAEATLGSEQYF. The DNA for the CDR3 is TGTGCCAGCAGCTTAGCGGAGGCAACATTGGGGTCCGAGCAGTACTTC.